The sequence of this T cell receptor (beta chain) was determined in a study of cytomegalovirus exposure and HLA in healthy donors. Looking at the study overall: T cells numbering about 179 million yielded 95 million to 140 million unique TCR beta sequences in an earlier analysis.

This clone is a singleton in its sample. Antigen: not known. Trimming removed 4 bases from V and 4 bases from J, with 4 bases in between. The CDR3 extends over 11 amino acids. The germline V gene has CDR1 MNHEY and CDR2 SMNVEV (reference sequence). Overall study findings and caveats: With high specificity and sensitivity, the classifier reportedly diagnosed cytomegalovirus status. In the analysis, some V segments, TRBV6-2 and TRBV6-3 included, were excluded as indistinguishable.

Both 60 Vbeta primers and 13 Jbeta primers went into the PCR. Clones were sequenced by immunoSEQ multiplex PCR, and TCRdb holds only the in-frame ones, with some missing. The sample has 200,000 to 250,000 clones, roughly 84% seen once; the top ten hold roughly 0.75%. The sequence came from a boy aged 2 to 9 in good health and CMV-seronegative. The chain has TRBV27 and TRBJ1-2; D gene uncertain. Source material: PBMCs. The CDR3 sequence is CASSSGYGYTF. The CDR3 DNA is TGTGCCAGCAGTTCCGGCTATGGCTACACCTTC.